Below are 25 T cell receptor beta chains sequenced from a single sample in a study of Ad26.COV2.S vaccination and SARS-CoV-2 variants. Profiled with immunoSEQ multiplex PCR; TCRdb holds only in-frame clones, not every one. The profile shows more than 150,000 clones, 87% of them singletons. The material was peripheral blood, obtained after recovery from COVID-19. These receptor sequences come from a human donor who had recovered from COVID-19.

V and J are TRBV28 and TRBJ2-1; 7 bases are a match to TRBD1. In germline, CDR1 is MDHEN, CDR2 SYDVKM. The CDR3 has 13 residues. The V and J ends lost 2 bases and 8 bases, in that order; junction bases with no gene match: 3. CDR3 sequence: CASSLKGGHEQFF. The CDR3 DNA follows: TGTGCCAGCAGTTTAAAAGGGGGCCATGAGCAGTTCTTC.

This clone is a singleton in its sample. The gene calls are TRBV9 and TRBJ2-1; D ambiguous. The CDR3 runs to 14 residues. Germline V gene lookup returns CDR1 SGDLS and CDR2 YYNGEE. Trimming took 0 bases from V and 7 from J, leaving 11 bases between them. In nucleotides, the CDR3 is TGTGCCAGCAGCGTAGCTGGGTCTAGGAATGAGCAGTTCTTC. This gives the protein CASSVAGSRNEQFF.

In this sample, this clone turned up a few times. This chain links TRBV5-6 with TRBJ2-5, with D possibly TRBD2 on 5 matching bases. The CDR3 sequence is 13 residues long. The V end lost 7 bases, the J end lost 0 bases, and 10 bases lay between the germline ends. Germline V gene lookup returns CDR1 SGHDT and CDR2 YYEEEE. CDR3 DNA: TGTGCCAGCGTTGGAGGTAACCAAGAGACCCAGTACTTC. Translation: CASVGGNQETQYF.

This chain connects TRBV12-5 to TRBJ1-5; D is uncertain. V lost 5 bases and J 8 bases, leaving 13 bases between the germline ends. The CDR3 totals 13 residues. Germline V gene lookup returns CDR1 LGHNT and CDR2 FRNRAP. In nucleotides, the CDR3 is TGTGCTAGTGGTCTACCGAGACGGGAGCCCCAGCATTTT. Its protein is CASGLPRREPQHF.

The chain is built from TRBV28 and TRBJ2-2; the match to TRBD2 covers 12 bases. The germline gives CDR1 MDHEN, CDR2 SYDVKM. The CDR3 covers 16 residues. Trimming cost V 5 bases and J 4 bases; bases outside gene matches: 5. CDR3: CASSPLAGGLTGELFF. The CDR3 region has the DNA TGTGCCAGCAGTCCTCTAGCGGGGGGGCTCACCGGGGAGCTGTTTTTT.

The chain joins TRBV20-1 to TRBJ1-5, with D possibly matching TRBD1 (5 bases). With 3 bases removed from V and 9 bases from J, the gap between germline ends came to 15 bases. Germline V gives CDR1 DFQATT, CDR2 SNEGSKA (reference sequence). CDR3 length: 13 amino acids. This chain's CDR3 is CSASMPGRTPQHF. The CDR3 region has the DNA TGCAGTGCTAGTATGCCAGGGCGGACGCCCCAGCATTTT.

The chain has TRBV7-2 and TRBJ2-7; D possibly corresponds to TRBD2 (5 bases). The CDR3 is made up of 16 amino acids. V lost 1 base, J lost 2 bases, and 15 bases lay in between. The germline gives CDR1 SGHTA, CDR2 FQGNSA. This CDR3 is CASSLGGSSGAYEQYF. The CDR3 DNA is TGTGCCAGCAGCTTAGGGGGTTCCAGCGGCGCCTACGAGCAGTACTTC.

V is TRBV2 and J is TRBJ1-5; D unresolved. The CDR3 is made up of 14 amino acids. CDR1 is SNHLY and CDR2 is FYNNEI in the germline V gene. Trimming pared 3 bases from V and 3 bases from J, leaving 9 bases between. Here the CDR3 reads CASSEGLINQPQHF. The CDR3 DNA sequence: TGTGCCAGCAGTGAGGGTCTGATCAATCAGCCCCAGCATTTT.

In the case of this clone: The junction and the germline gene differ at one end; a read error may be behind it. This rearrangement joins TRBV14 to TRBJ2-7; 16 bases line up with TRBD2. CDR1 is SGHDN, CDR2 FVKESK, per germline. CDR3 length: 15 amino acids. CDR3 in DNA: TGTGCCAGCAGCCTCGCCGGGACTAGCGGGAGGGCCGTCCACTTC. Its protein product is CASSLAGTSGRAVHF.

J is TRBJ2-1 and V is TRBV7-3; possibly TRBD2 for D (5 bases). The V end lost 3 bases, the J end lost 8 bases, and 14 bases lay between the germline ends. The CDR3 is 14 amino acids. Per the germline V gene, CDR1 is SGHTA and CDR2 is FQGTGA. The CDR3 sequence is CASSFYAGEDEQFF. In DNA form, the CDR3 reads TGTGCCAGCAGCTTCTATGCCGGGGAAGATGAGCAGTTCTTC.

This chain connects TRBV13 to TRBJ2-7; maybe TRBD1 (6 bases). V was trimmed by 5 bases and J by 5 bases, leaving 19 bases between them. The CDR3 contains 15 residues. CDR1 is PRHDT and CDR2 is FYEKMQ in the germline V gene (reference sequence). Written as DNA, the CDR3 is TGTGCCAGCAGCCCTGAAGGGGGAGAGGTTGACGAGCAGTACTTC. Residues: CASSPEGGEVDEQYF. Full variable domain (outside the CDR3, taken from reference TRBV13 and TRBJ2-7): AAGVIQSPRHLIKEKRETATLKCYPIPRHDTVYWYQQGPGQDPQFLISFYEKMQSDKGSIPDRFSAQQFSDYHSELNMSSLELGDSALYFCASSPEGGEVDEQYFGPGTRLTVT.

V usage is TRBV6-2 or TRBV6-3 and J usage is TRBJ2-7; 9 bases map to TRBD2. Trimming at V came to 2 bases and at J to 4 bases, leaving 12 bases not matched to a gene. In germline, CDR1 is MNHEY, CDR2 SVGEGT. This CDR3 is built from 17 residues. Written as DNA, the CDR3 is TGTGCCAGCAGTTACCCTACCTTGCTAGCGGGGCAATACGAGCAGTACTTC. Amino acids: CASSYPTLLAGQYEQYF.

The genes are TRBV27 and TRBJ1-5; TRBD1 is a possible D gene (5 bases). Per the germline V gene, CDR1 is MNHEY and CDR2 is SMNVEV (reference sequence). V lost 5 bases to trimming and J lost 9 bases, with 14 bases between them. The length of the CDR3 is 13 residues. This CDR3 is CASSNGGVGPQHF. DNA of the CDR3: TGTGCCAGCAGTAACGGGGGAGTTGGGCCCCAGCATTTT.

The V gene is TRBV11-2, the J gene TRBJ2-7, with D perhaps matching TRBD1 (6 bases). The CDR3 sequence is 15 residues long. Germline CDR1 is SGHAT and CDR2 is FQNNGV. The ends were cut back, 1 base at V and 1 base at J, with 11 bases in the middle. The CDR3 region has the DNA TGTGCCAGCAGCTTAGCGGGGACACCTTCCTACGAGCAGTACTTC. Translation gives CASSLAGTPSYEQYF.

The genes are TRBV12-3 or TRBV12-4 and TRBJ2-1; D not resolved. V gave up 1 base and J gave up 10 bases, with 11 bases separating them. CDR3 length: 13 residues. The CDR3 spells CASSLGVGREQFF. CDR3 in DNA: TGTGCCAGCAGTTTAGGGGTGGGCAGGGAGCAGTTCTTC.

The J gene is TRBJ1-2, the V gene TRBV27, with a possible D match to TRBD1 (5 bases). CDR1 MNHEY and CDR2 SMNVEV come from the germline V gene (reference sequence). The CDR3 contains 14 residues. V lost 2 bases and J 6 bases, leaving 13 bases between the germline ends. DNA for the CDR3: TGTGCCAGCAGTTTACTGGGGGGGAATAATGGCTACACCTTC. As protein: CASSLLGGNNGYTF.

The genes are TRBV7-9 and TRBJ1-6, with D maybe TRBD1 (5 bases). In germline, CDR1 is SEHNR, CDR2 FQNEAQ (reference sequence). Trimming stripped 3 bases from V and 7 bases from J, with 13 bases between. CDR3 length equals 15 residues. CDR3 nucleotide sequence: TGTGCCAGCAGCTTGGGGGAGGTGGTAAATTCACCCCTCCACTTT. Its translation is CASSLGEVVNSPLHF.

Written as DNA, the CDR3 is TGTGCCAGCGGTAACCGGGACATCAACACTGAAGCTTTCTTT. It encodes CASGNRDINTEAFF. The rearrangement joins TRBV6-6 to TRBJ1-1; tentatively, D is TRBD1 (6 bases). Per the germline V gene, CDR1 is MNHNY and CDR2 is SVGAGI (reference sequence). The length of the CDR3 is 14 residues. Trimming left V 8 bases short and J 2 bases short, with 15 bases between.

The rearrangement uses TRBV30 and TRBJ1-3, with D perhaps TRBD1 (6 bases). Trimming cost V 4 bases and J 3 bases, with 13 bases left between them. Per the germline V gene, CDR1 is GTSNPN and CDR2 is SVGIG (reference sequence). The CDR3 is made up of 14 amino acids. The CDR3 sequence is CAWTQGGGGNTIYF. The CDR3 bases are TGTGCCTGGACACAGGGAGGAGGTGGAAACACCATATATTTT.

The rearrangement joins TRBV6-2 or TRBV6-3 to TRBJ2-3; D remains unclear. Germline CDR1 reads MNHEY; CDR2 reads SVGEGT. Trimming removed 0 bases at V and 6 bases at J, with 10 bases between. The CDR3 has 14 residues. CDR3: CASSYSGLVDTQYF. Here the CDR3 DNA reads TGTGCCAGCAGTTACTCAGGTCTCGTGGATACGCAGTATTTT.

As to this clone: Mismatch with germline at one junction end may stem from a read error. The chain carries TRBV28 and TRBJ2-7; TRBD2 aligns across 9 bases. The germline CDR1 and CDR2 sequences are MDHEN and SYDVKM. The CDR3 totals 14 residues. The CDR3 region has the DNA TGTGCCAGCATCGGGGGCGGGAGGGCTTACGGGCAGTACTTC. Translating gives CASIGGGRAYGQYF.

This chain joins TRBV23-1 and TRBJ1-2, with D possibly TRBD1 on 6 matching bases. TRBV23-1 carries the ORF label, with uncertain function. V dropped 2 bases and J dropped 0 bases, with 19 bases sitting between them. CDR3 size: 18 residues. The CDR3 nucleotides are TGCGCCAGCAGTCAACCCTTCTTCCGGGGGCCAGCTAACTATGGCTACACCTTC. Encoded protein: CASSQPFFRGPANYGYTF.

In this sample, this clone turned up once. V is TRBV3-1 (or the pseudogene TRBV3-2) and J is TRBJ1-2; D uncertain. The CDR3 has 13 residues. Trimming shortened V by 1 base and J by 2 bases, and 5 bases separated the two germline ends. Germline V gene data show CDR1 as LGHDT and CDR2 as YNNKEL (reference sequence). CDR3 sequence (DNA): TGTGCCAGCAGCCAAGCCCTGAACTATGGCTACACCTTC. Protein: CASSQALNYGYTF.

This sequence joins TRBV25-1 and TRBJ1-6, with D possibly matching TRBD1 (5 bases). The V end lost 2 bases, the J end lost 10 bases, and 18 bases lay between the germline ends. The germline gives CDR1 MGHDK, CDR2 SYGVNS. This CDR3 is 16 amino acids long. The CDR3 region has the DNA TGTGCCAGCAGTGAACAGGACAAGTCCCCGTGGTCACCCCTCCACTTT. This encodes CASSEQDKSPWSPLHF.

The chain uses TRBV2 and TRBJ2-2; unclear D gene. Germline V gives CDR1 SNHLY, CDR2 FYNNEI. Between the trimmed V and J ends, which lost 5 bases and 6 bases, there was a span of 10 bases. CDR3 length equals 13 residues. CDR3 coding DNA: TGTGCCAGCAGTAAAGGATGGGCCGGGGAGCTGTTTTTT. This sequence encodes CASSKGWAGELFF.